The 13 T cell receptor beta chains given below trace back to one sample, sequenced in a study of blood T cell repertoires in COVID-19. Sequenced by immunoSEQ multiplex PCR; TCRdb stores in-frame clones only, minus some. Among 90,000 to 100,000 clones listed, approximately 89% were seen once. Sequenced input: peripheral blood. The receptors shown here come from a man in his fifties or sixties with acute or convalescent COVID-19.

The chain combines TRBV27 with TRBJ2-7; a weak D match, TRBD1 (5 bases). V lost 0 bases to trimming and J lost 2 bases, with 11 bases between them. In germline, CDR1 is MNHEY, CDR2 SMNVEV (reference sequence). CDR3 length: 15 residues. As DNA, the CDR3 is TGTGCCAGCAGTTTATCGAGACAGAGAACCTACGAGCAGTACTTC. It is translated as CASSLSRQRTYEQYF.

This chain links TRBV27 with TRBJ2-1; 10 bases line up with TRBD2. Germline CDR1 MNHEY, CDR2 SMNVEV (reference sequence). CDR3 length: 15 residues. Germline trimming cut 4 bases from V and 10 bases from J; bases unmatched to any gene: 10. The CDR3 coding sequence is TGTGCCAGCAGTTCGCCTCCTAGCGGGAGAAACGAGCAGTTCTTC. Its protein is CASSSPPSGRNEQFF.

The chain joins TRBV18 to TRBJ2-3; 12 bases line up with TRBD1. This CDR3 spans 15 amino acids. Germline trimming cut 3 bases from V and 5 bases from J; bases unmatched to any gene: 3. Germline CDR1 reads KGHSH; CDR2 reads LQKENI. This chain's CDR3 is CASSPGTGGGDTQYF. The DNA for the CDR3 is TGTGCCAGCTCACCGGGGACAGGGGGCGGAGATACGCAGTATTTT.

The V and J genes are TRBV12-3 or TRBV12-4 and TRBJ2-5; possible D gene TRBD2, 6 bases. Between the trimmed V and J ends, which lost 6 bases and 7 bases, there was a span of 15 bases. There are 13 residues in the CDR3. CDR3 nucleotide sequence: TGTGCCAGCAGCGGGAGTCCCCAGGGGACCCAGTACTTC. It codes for CASSGSPQGTQYF.

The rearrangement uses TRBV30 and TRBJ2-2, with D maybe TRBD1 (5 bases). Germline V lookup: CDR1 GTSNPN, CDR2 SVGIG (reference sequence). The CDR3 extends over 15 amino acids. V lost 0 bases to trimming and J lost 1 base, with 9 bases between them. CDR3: CAWSVRQLNTGELFF. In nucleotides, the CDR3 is TGTGCCTGGAGTGTTCGACAGCTGAACACCGGGGAGCTGTTTTTT.

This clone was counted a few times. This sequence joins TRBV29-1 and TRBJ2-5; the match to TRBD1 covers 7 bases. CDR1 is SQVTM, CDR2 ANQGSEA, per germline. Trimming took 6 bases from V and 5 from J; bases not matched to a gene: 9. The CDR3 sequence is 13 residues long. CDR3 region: CSVDYRGAETQYF. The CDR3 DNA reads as TGCAGCGTAGACTACAGGGGTGCGGAGACCCAGTACTTC.

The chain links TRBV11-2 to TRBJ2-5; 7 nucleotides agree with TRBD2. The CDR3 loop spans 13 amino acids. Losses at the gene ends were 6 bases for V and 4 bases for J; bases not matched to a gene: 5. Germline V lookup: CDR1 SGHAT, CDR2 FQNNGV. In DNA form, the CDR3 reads TGTGCCAGCAGAGGGGAGGGCACAGAGACCCAGTACTTC. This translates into CASRGEGTETQYF.

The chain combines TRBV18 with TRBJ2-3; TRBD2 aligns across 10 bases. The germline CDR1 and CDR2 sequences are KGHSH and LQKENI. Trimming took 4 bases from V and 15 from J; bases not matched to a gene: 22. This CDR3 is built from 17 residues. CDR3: CASSLTDRDLAGARRYF. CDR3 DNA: TGTGCCAGCTCACTAACAGACAGGGACCTAGCGGGAGCAAGACGTTATTTT.

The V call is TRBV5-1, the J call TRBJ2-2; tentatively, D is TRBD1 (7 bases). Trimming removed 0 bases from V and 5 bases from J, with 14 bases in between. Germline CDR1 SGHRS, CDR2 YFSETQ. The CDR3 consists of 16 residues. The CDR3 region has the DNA TGCGCCAGCAGCTTGGTGCGGACAGGAGGGACCGGGGAGCTGTTTTTT. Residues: CASSLVRTGGTGELFF.

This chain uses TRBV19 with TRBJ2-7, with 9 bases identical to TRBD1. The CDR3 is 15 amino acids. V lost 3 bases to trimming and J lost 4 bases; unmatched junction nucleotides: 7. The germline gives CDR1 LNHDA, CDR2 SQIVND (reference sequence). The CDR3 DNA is TGTGCCAGTAGTATCGGGACAGGGCGCGGGTACGAGCAGTACTTC. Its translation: CASSIGTGRGYEQYF.

The CDR3, as DNA: TGCGCCAGCAGTGAGTTCGGGGATCAGCCCCAGCATTTT. It translates to CASSEFGDQPQHF. The chain uses TRBV10-2 and TRBJ1-5; no reliable D call. The CDR3 totals 13 residues. The germline gives CDR1 WSHSY, CDR2 SAAADI. With 1 base removed from V and 5 bases from J, the gap between germline ends came to 6 bases.

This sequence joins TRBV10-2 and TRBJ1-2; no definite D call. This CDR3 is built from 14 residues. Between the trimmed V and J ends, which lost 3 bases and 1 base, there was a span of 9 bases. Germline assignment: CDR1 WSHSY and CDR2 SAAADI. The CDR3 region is CASSDQRGNYGYTF. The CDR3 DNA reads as TGCGCCAGCAGTGATCAGCGGGGTAACTATGGCTACACCTTC.

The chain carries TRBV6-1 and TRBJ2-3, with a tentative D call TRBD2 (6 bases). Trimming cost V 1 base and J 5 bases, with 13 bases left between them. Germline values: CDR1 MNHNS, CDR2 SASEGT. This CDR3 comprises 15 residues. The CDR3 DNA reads TGTGCCAGCAGTGAAGGGATCGGGAGCGGAGATACGCAGTATTTT. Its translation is CASSEGIGSGDTQYF.